Listed here are 13 T cell receptor beta chains from one sample, sequenced in a study of T cells in Graves' hyperthyroidism and ophthalmopathy. The CDR3 regions of TCR beta were amplified from RNA transcripts. First-round RT-PCR targeting the TCR CDR3 was performed with the HTBI primer set. TCRdb processed the multiplex PCR reads anew with MiXCR; each CDR3 protein has one entry. The sample has 600,000 or so distinct CDR3 sequences, about half seen once; the top ten hold 6.5% to 9%. The sample taken for sequencing was peripheral blood or thyroid tissue (not recorded which). All receptors come from a woman aged 18-29 years with Graves' hyperthyroidism.

This sequence joins TRBV25-1 and TRBJ2-3; 12 positions agree with TRBD2. The CDR3 consists of 17 residues. Germline V gene sequence: CDR1 MGHDK, CDR2 SYGVNS. Trimming removed 6 bases from V and 3 bases from J; junction bases left unmatched: 10. CDR3 DNA: TGTGCCAGCAGAGGATGGGGACTAGCGGGTGTGACAGATACGCAGTATTTT. This sequence encodes CASRGWGLAGVTDTQYF.

This clonotype was seen only once. V usage is TRBV7-6 and J usage is TRBJ2-5, with D uncertain. This CDR3 has 14 amino acids. V was pared by 3 bases and J by 2 bases, with 10 bases between. Germline assignment: CDR1 SGHVS and CDR2 FNYEAQ. CDR3 coding DNA: TGTGCCAGCAGCTTGGTAGGGCTACAAGAGACCCAGTACTTC. Protein sequence: CASSLVGLQETQYF.

A word on this clonotype: Being one base from a much bigger clone, this may be a read error. The rearrangement uses TRBV7-6 and TRBJ1-1; the match to TRBD1 covers 8 bases. From germline, CDR1 is SGHVS and CDR2 FNYEAQ. V lost 5 bases and J lost 7; bases outside the gene matches: 6. The CDR3 covers 13 residues. The CDR3 nucleotides read TGTGCCAGCAGCATCGCAGGGGGCGATGAAGCTTTCTTT. It yields the protein CASSIAGGDEAFF.

This clonotype was counted a few times. The gene calls are TRBV9 and TRBJ1-5; no reliable D call. This CDR3 region has 14 residues. V lost 0 bases, J lost 5 bases, and 9 bases lay in between. Per germline, CDR1 SGDLS and CDR2 YYNGEE. The chain's CDR3 is CASSVEFTDQPQHF. The CDR3, as DNA: TGTGCCAGCAGCGTAGAGTTTACGGATCAGCCCCAGCATTTT.

This clonotype was detected only a few times. V usage is TRBV5-4 and J usage is TRBJ2-5, with 8 bases matching TRBD2. The length of the CDR3 is 14 residues. V was clipped by 6 bases and J by 4 bases; unmatched bases: 8. Germline loops: CDR1 SGHNT, CDR2 YYREEE (reference sequence). The CDR3 region is CASTTGRGGETQYF. CDR3 nucleotide sequence: TGTGCCAGCACCACCGGCCGGGGGGGAGAGACCCAGTACTTC.

The gene calls are TRBV2 and TRBJ1-2, with 7 bases fitting TRBD1. The germline V gene has CDR1 SNHLY and CDR2 FYNNEI. Losses at the gene ends were 1 base for V and 6 bases for J; bases not matched to a gene: 11. The CDR3 spans 16 residues. The CDR3 nucleotides read TGTGCCAGCAGTGAAGTAGTACAGGGGATTTTAGATGGCTACACCTTC. Translating it yields CASSEVVQGILDGYTF. Variable domain in full (rest from reference TRBV2 and TRBJ1-2): EPEVTQTPSHQVTQMGQEVILRCVPISNHLYFYWYRQILGQKVEFLVSFYNNEISEKSEIFDDQFSVERPDGSNFTLKIRSTKLEDSAMYFCASSEVVQGILDGYTFGSGTRLTVV.

This clonotype was detected a few times. The chain recombines TRBV24-1 with TRBJ2-7; 7 bases match TRBD1. The CDR3 totals 16 residues. CDR1 is KGHDR and CDR2 is SFDVKD in the germline V gene. V trimming: 3 bases; J trimming: 7 bases; junction bases outside the gene matches: 14. The CDR3: CATSDPSGGGSFEQYF. The CDR3 bases are TGTGCCACCAGTGATCCCTCAGGGGGTGGCTCTTTTGAGCAGTACTTC.

The gene calls are TRBV7-9 and TRBJ1-3, with 9 bases that match TRBD1. The CDR3 sequence is 17 residues long. CDR1 is SEHNR, CDR2 FQNEAQ, per germline (reference sequence). The ends lost 4 bases at V and 2 bases at J; junction bases unmatched: 9. The CDR3 sequence is CASSSTTGTGPGNTIYF. CDR3 coding DNA: TGTGCCAGCAGCTCGACGACCGGGACAGGGCCTGGAAACACCATATATTTT.

The chain couples TRBV15 to TRBJ2-7; D is tentatively TRBD1 or TRBD2 (5 bases each). Trimming removed 6 bases from V and 6 bases from J, with 12 bases in between. Germline-derived CDR1 and CDR2 are LNHNV and YYDKDF (reference sequence). The CDR3 runs to 12 residues. DNA for the CDR3: TGTGCCACCAGAGGGGACCCCGGCGAGCAGTACTTC. Amino acid sequence: CATRGDPGEQYF.

This clonotype occurred many times. CDR3 sequence: CSASRNSGGEQYF. The CDR3 bases are TGCAGTGCTAGCAGGAATAGCGGTGGCGAGCAGTACTTC. V is TRBV20-1 and J is TRBJ2-7; weak D call: TRBD2 (6 bases). The CDR3 loop spans 13 amino acids. V lost 3 bases and J 6 bases, leaving 15 bases between the germline ends. Germline CDR1 is DFQATT and CDR2 is SNEGSKA (reference sequence).

This clonotype was picked up many times. The rearrangement joins TRBV7-2 to TRBJ2-5; 13 bases are a match to TRBD2. This CDR3 comprises 17 residues. Germline loops: CDR1 SGHTA, CDR2 FQGNSA. The V and J ends lost 0 bases and 5 bases, in that order; junction bases with no gene match: 6. The CDR3 coding sequence is TGTGCCAGCAGCTTAGCGCCACTAGCGGGAGGGGGTGAGACCCAGTACTTC. Translation gives CASSLAPLAGGGETQYF.

The V and J genes are TRBV15 and TRBJ2-5; 7 bases match TRBD2. In germline, CDR1 is LNHNV, CDR2 YYDKDF (reference sequence). The CDR3 extends over 13 amino acids. CDR3 region: CATHSGEGETQYF. CDR3 nucleotides: TGTGCTACCCACAGCGGGGAGGGAGAGACCCAGTACTTC.

This clonotype was recorded a few times. The V call is TRBV7-9, the J call TRBJ2-7; a weak D match, TRBD1 (5 bases). V lost 5 bases, J lost 2 bases, and 16 bases lay in between. Looked up from germline, CDR1 is SEHNR and CDR2 is FQNEAQ (reference sequence). This CDR3 spans 15 amino acids. The CDR3 DNA is TGTGCCAGCAGCGAAGGGGCCACGACCCCCTACGAGCAGTACTTC. Amino acids: CASSEGATTPYEQYF.